A single sample gave rise to the 26 T cell receptor beta chains below, sequenced in a study of cytomegalovirus exposure and HLA in healthy donors. Amplification used 60 Vbeta primers and 13 Jbeta primers. Measured with immunoSEQ multiplex PCR; TCRdb has only the in-frame clones, and not every one. The data contain tens of thousands of clones, roughly 79% of them singletons. The sequencing input was PBMCs. These TCRs come from a man in his fifties in good health and CMV-seronegative.

The genes are TRBV6-5 and TRBJ2-7; D gene ambiguous. The CDR3 sequence is 14 residues long. Germline V lookup: CDR1 MNHEY, CDR2 SVGAGI. The germline V and J ends were trimmed by 3 bases and 1 base, with 10 bases remaining between them. The CDR3 is CASSYSPGSYEQYF. CDR3 coding DNA: TGTGCCAGCAGTTATAGCCCCGGATCCTACGAGCAGTACTTC.

The V gene is TRBV7-2, the J gene TRBJ1-2; D is unresolved. The CDR3 runs to 16 residues. Germline lookup yields CDR1 SGHTA and CDR2 FQGNSA. V shed 1 base and J shed 5 bases, with 17 bases lying between them. DNA for the CDR3: TGTGCCAGCAGCTTAGGAGCGGGTCCAGATCATTATGGCTACACCTTC. It codes for CASSLGAGPDHYGYTF. Filled out from reference TRBV7-2 and TRBJ1-2, the complete variable domain reads GAGVSQSPSNKVTEKGKDVELRCDPISGHTALYWYRQSLGQGLEFLIYFQGNSAPDKSGLPSDRFSAERTGGSVSTLTIQRTQQEDSAVYLCASSLGAGPDHYGYTFGSGTRLTVV.

The sample holds one count of this clone. V usage is TRBV9 and J usage is TRBJ1-6, with 7 nucleotides matching TRBD1. The CDR3 totals 16 residues. The J segment lost 3 bases and the V segment lost 0 bases, leaving 3 bases of the junction unmatched. In germline, CDR1 is SGDLS, CDR2 YYNGEE. CDR3 amino acids: CASSVEGGNYNSPLHF. The CDR3, as DNA: TGTGCCAGCAGCGTAGAAGGGGGCAACTATAATTCACCCCTCCACTTT.

The CDR3 nucleotides are TGTGCCTGCAGACTAGCGGGACTCACAGATACGCAGTATTTT. Its translation: CACRLAGLTDTQYF. The genes are TRBV30 and TRBJ2-3; TRBD2 agrees at 11 bases. The CDR3 sequence is 14 residues long. V was pared by 6 bases and J by 2 bases, with 4 bases of the junction left unmatched. Germline V CDR1 and CDR2: GTSNPN, SVGIG (reference sequence). Full variable domain (remainder filled in from reference TRBV30 and TRBJ2-3): SQTIHQWPATLVQPVGSPLSLECTVEGTSNPNLYWYRQAAGRGLQLLFYSVGIGQISSEVPQNLSASRPQDRQFILSSKKLLLSDSGFYLCACRLAGLTDTQYFGPGTRLTVL.

The chain joins TRBV28 to TRBJ1-5; D is uncertain. Deletions cut 4 bases from V and 3 bases from J, with 16 bases between. The length of the CDR3 is 16 residues. Germline V gene sequence: CDR1 MDHEN, CDR2 SYDVKM. CDR3 DNA: TGTGCCAGCAGTTCATATCCGACTCCTGACAATCAGCCCCAGCATTTT. It codes for CASSSYPTPDNQPQHF.

This sequence joins TRBV4-2 and TRBJ1-5; 12 positions agree with TRBD1. Germline-derived CDR1 and CDR2 are LGHNA and YNFKEQ. J gave up 0 bases and V 4 bases, and 7 bases lay outside the gene matches. This CDR3 has 18 residues. The CDR3 nucleotides are TGTGCCAGCAGCCCGGGACAGGGGGCAAGGGGTAGCAATCAGCCCCAGCATTTT. Encoded protein: CASSPGQGARGSNQPQHF.

The gene calls are TRBV27 and TRBJ2-5; D might be TRBD2 (5 bases). Trimming removed 6 bases at V and 2 bases at J, with 13 bases between. Germline lookup yields CDR1 MNHEY and CDR2 SMNVEV (reference sequence). CDR3 size: 14 residues. CDR3 sequence reads: CASRALRGQETQYF. CDR3 DNA: TGTGCCAGCAGGGCCTTAAGAGGGCAAGAGACCCAGTACTTC.

The chain combines TRBV30 with TRBJ2-3; 8 positions agree with TRBD2. The CDR3 has 13 residues. The germline CDR1 and CDR2 sequences are GTSNPN and SVGIG (reference sequence). Trimming took 4 bases from V and 1 from J; bases not matched to a gene: 1. In DNA, the CDR3 is TGTGCCTGGAAGACTAGCGGCACAGATACGCAGTATTTT. It translates to CAWKTSGTDTQYF.

The gene calls are TRBV4-3 and TRBJ2-7; possible D gene TRBD2, 5 bases. Trimming left V 0 bases short and J 0 bases short, with 12 bases between. The CDR3 has 16 amino acids. Germline V lookup: CDR1 LGHNA, CDR2 YSLEER. This CDR3 is CASSQDQTGSSYEQYF. In nucleotides, the CDR3 is TGCGCCAGCAGCCAAGATCAAACGGGATCCTCCTACGAGCAGTACTTC.

The chain employs TRBV6-1 and TRBJ2-6; D unresolved. The CDR3 contains 18 residues. V lost 2 bases and J 5 bases, leaving 19 bases between the germline ends. Germline lookup yields CDR1 MNHNS and CDR2 SASEGT. This CDR3 reads CASSEPTKTFRRANVLTF. Written as DNA, the CDR3 is TGTGCCAGCAGTGAACCCACCAAGACTTTTCGGAGGGCCAACGTCCTGACTTTC.

J is TRBJ2-1 and V is TRBV20-1, with D possibly being TRBD1 (5 bases). Trimming took off 5 bases at V and 4 bases at J, with 6 bases between the two ends. The CDR3 is 11 amino acids. Germline V gene sequence: CDR1 DFQATT, CDR2 SNEGSKA (reference sequence). The CDR3 DNA follows: TGCAGTGCTGACAGATACAATGAGCAGTTCTTC. Residues: CSADRYNEQFF.

CDR3 protein: CASRGLAGGYEQYF. CDR3 coding DNA: TGTGCCAGCAGGGGACTAGCGGGAGGTTACGAGCAGTACTTC. The chain recombines TRBV6-5 with TRBJ2-7; 15 bases map to TRBD2. The trim removed 6 bases at V and 4 bases at J, leaving 1 base unmatched. This CDR3 has 14 amino acids. From germline, CDR1 is MNHEY and CDR2 SVGAGI.

The chain is built from TRBV7-9 and TRBJ1-6, with TRBD1 identical over 8 bases. Germline-derived CDR1 and CDR2 are SEHNR and FQNEAQ (reference sequence). CDR3 length equals 18 residues. The ends lost 6 bases at V and 0 bases at J; junction bases unmatched: 10. CDR3 amino acids: CASSWDRWSSSYNSPLHF. The CDR3 bases are TGTGCCAGCAGTTGGGACAGGTGGTCGAGCTCCTATAATTCACCCCTCCACTTT.

The CDR3 region is CATSRGGLAGGRENIQYF. Here the CDR3 DNA reads TGTGCCACCAGCAGGGGGGGACTAGCGGGAGGGAGGGAAAACATTCAGTACTTC. V is TRBV15 and J is TRBJ2-4, with 16 bases lining up with TRBD2. This CDR3 region has 18 residues. The ends lost 3 bases at V and 5 bases at J; junction bases unmatched: 7. CDR1 is LNHNV and CDR2 is YYDKDF in the germline V gene (reference sequence). Full variable domain (remainder filled in from reference TRBV15 and TRBJ2-4): DAMVIQNPRYQVTQFGKPVTLSCSQTLNHNVMYWYQQKSSQAPKLLFHYYDKDFNNEADTPDNFQSRRPNTSFCFLDIRSPGLGDTAMYLCATSRGGLAGGRENIQYFGAGTRLSVL.

This chain uses TRBV4-1 with TRBJ1-1; no clear D. Germline assignment: CDR1 MGHRA and CDR2 YSYEKL. The CDR3 spans 12 residues. The V end was cut by 0 bases, the J end by 7 bases, with 6 bases between. This CDR3 reads CASSQDHIEAFF. The CDR3, as DNA: TGCGCCAGCAGCCAAGATCACATTGAAGCTTTCTTT.

This rearrangement joins TRBV6-4 to TRBJ2-2, with D possibly TRBD1 on 5 matching bases. This CDR3 is built from 15 residues. Germline values: CDR1 MRHNA, CDR2 SNTAGT. Trimming stripped 5 bases from V and 0 bases from J, with 10 bases between. CDR3 sequence reads: CASSPQGPNTGELFF. CDR3 in DNA: TGTGCCAGCAGTCCCCAGGGCCCGAACACCGGGGAGCTGTTTTTT.

This chain joins TRBV7-2 and TRBJ2-5; D not certain. V was pared by 2 bases and J by 3 bases, with 7 bases between. The CDR3 spans 13 residues. The germline CDR1 and CDR2 sequences are SGHTA and FQGNSA. The CDR3 DNA reads TGTGCCAGCAGCTTACGTTTAGAAGAGACCCAGTACTTC. Amino acid sequence: CASSLRLEETQYF.

Only a few counts were recorded for this clone. Here the CDR3 reads CASSVGGAPSSYEQYF. Written as DNA, the CDR3 is TGTGCCAGCAGCGTTGGGGGGGCCCCTTCTTCCTACGAGCAGTACTTC. This sequence joins TRBV9 and TRBJ2-7, with a weak D call TRBD2 (7 bases). CDR1 is SGDLS and CDR2 is YYNGEE in the germline V gene. Trimming took 2 bases from V and 1 from J, leaving 16 bases between them. This CDR3 has 16 residues.

This chain links TRBV6-5 with TRBJ1-1; 7 nucleotides match TRBD1. Germline trimming cut 4 bases from V and 4 bases from J; bases unmatched to any gene: 6. Germline values: CDR1 MNHEY, CDR2 SVGAGI. CDR3 length: 14 amino acids. CDR3 residues: CASSSLRDSTEAFF. The CDR3 coding sequence is TGTGCCAGCAGTTCACTCCGGGACAGCACTGAAGCTTTCTTT.

This chain uses TRBV11-3 with TRBJ1-1, with 7 bases matching TRBD1. Germline loops: CDR1 SGHNT, CDR2 YENEEA. V lost 5 bases and J lost 2; bases outside the gene matches: 5. This CDR3 has 14 residues. The CDR3 bases are TGTGCCAGCAGCGCGGGACAGCATAACACTGAAGCTTTCTTT. Amino acid sequence: CASSAGQHNTEAFF.

V is TRBV7-6 and J is TRBJ2-7; 7 positions match TRBD1. The CDR3 runs to 14 residues. CDR1 and CDR2 (germline): SGHVS, FNYEAQ. J was trimmed by 12 bases and V by 5 bases; bases with no gene match: 16. The chain's CDR3 is CASSPGTAALGMYF. The CDR3 DNA follows: TGTGCCAGCAGCCCCGGGACAGCGGCCCTTGGTATGTACTTC.

This chain connects TRBV10-3 to TRBJ1-2; 7 bases match TRBD1. CDR1 and CDR2 from the germline V gene are ENHRY and SYGVKD. The length of the CDR3 is 11 residues. V was pared by 8 bases and J by 5 bases, with 2 bases of the junction left unmatched. The CDR3 loop is CAILTGYGYTF. The CDR3 nucleotides are TGTGCCATCCTGACAGGGTATGGCTACACCTTC.

V is TRBV5-6 and J is TRBJ1-2; D perhaps matches TRBD1 (5 bases). The germline V gene encodes CDR1 SGHDT and CDR2 YYEEEE. This CDR3 region has 14 residues. Trimming cost V 3 bases and J 4 bases, with 13 bases left between them. The CDR3 DNA reads TGTGCCAGCAGCTCGCTAGCGACAGCCTATGGCTACACCTTC. Protein sequence: CASSSLATAYGYTF.

This clone was found once. The genes are TRBV27 and TRBJ2-2, with 11 bases fitting TRBD2. CDR3 size: 18 residues. V shed 1 base, J shed 4 bases, and the junction held 8 bases outside the gene matches. The germline gives CDR1 MNHEY, CDR2 SMNVEV (reference sequence). The CDR3 sequence is CASSLFVAGGPSTGELFF. The CDR3 nucleotides read TGTGCCAGCAGTTTATTCGTAGCGGGGGGGCCGAGCACCGGGGAGCTGTTTTTT.

The rearrangement links TRBV5-1 to TRBJ2-6; 9 bases agree with TRBD1. This CDR3 is built from 18 residues. V lost 2 bases, J lost 0 bases, and 6 bases stayed unmatched. The germline CDR1 and CDR2 sequences are SGHRS and YFSETQ. The CDR3 loop reads CASSLQGALTSGANVLTF. In nucleotides, the CDR3 is TGCGCCAGCAGCTTACAGGGGGCTTTAACCTCTGGGGCCAACGTCCTGACTTTC.

The rearrangement links TRBV28 to TRBJ1-1; D is possibly TRBD1 (5 bases). Per germline, CDR1 MDHEN and CDR2 SYDVKM. Trimming took off 5 bases at V and 0 bases at J, with 13 bases between the two ends. The CDR3 totals 15 residues. CDR3 sequence: CASSPRQLLNTEAFF. DNA for the CDR3: TGTGCCAGCAGTCCCCGACAGTTACTGAACACTGAAGCTTTCTTT.